This T cell receptor beta chain appears in the sequencing data of a study of PD-1 blockade in classical Hodgkin lymphoma. Study details: With a 2-week interval, patients received intravenous nivolumab at 3 mg/kg. Study-level findings and limits: Sources of repertoire differences remain undefined, possibly disease activity or prior therapy. When nivolumab was started under 1 year after ASCT, patients were excluded.

V lost 4 bases and J lost 0, with 7 bases in between. The CDR3 is 15 residues long. Germline V gene sequence: CDR1 SEHNR, CDR2 FQNEAQ (reference sequence). Assay used: immunoSEQ multiplex PCR; TCRdb lists only in-frame clones, some missing. This table holds 39,000 or so clones, 86% found once. With no exception, relapse followed autologous stem cell transplantation in all patients, and brentuximab vedotin exposure varied. About this clone itself: Its target is unknown.

The TCR comes from a human donor with classical Hodgkin lymphoma. The chain employs TRBV7-9 and TRBJ2-6; D uncertain. The source was peripheral blood mononuclear cells (PBMCs), collected before the second cycle of nivolumab. The CDR3 sequence is CASSYRDSGANVLTF. In nucleotides, the CDR3 is TGTGCCAGCAGCTATAGGGACTCTGGGGCCAACGTCCTGACTTTC.